The TCR beta chain described here comes from a study of T cells of healthy individuals. Germline CDR1 is SGHAT and CDR2 is FQNNGV. With 5 bases clipped from V and 4 bases from J, the junction kept 15 bases outside the gene matches. This CDR3 region has 17 residues. This clonotype was recorded a few times. From the 5' RACE reads, TCRdb called clonotypes with MiXCR, one entry per CDR3 protein. The table lists 60,000 to 70,000 distinct CDR3 sequences, roughly 16% of them singletons. The sequence was collected from a human donor in good health. V is TRBV11-2 and J is TRBJ2-5, with 8 bases fitting TRBD2. The CDR3 protein is CASSPVTRAGGTETQYF. In nucleotides, the CDR3 is TGTGCCAGCAGCCCCGTGACGCGTGCGGGGGGAACAGAGACCCAGTACTTC.